This TCR beta chain was sequenced in a study of blood T cell repertoires in COVID-19. About the study: PBMCs, B-cell-depleted T cells, or T cells were the source of the cDNA or gDNA that made up the material.

Germline CDR1 is SGHRS and CDR2 is YFSETQ. V lost 0 bases to trimming and J lost 8 bases, with 5 bases between them. The CDR3 totals 11 residues. Sequenced by immunoSEQ multiplex PCR; TCRdb stores in-frame clones only, minus some. The table includes 35,000 to 45,000 clones, 70% to 90% detected once. The receptor comes from a man in his sixties with active COVID-19. The sequencing sample was made of peripheral blood. The chain is built from TRBV5-1 and TRBJ1-1; no reliable D call. CDR3 sequence (DNA): TGCGCCAGCAGCTTGGCGGGGGAAGCTTTCTTT. Amino acids: CASSLAGEAFF.